This T cell receptor beta chain stems from a study of early T cells in non-severe SARS-CoV-2 infection. TCRdb ran MiXCR on the 5' RACE reads and lists one entry per CDR3 protein. The data show about 83,000 distinct CDR3 sequences, roughly an eighth seen once. The receptor was derived from an adult who was a healthcare worker with PCR-confirmed SARS-CoV-2 infection or an uninfected control (not recorded which). Sample: whole blood.

CDR3 DNA sequence: TGCGCCAGCAGCTTTGGGGCTAGCGGGTCAAATCAAGAGACCCAGTACTTC. Its translation: CASSFGASGSNQETQYF. This chain links TRBV5-1 with TRBJ2-5; 8 positions agree with TRBD2. V lost 2 bases and J lost 2; bases outside the gene matches: 11. The length of the CDR3 is 17 residues. Germline CDR1 reads SGHRS; CDR2 reads YFSETQ.